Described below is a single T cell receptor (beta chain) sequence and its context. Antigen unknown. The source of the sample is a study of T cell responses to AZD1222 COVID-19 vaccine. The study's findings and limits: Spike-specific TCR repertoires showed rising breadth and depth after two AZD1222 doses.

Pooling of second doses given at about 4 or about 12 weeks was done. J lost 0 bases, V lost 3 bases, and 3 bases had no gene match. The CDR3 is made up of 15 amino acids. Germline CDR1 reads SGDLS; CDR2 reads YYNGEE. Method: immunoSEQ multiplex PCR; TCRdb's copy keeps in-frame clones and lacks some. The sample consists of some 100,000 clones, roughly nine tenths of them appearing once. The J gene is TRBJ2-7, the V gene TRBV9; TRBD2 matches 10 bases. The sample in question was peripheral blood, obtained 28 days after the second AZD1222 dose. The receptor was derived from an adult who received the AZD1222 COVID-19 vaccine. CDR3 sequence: CASSASGGGSYEQYF. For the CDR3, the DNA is TGTGCCAGCAGCGCTAGCGGGGGAGGCTCCTACGAGCAGTACTTC.